The clone carrying this TCR beta chain has only a few counts. The record originates from a study of blood T cells in healthy people across ages. PCR was performed a second time for roughly 6 to 12 cycles using a sample-barcoded 5' primer and a J-beta primer mix. TCRdb reprocessed the 5' RACE reads with MiXCR, giving one entry per CDR3 protein. The sample records 1.5 million to 2 million distinct CDR3 sequences, roughly 52% being singletons. The CDR3 runs to 14 residues. From germline, CDR1 is KGHSH and CDR2 LQKENI. Trimming pared 1 base from V and 4 bases from J, leaving 10 bases between. The V call is TRBV18, the J call TRBJ2-5; D unclear. This clonotype was sampled from a woman in her forties in good health. Material for sequencing was blood. CDR3 sequence reads: CASSPQSAGETQYF. The CDR3 DNA is TGTGCCAGCTCACCACAATCGGCAGGAGAGACCCAGTACTTC.